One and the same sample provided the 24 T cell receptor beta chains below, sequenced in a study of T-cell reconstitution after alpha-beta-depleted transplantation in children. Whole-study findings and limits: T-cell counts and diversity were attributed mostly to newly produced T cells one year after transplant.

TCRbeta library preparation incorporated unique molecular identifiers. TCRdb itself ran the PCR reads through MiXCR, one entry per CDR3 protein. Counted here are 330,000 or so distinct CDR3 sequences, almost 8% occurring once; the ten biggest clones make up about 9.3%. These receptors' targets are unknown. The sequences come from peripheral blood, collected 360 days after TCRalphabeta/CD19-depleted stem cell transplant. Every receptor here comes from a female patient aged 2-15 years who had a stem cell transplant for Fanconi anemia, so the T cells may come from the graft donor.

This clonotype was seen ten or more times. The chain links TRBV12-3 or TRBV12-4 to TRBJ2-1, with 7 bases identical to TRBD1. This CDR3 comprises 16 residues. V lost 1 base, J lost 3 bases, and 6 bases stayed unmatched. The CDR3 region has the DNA TGTGCCAGCAGTTTAGGTCGCAGGGGGTGCTACAATGAGCAGTTCTTC. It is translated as CASSLGRRGCYNEQFF.

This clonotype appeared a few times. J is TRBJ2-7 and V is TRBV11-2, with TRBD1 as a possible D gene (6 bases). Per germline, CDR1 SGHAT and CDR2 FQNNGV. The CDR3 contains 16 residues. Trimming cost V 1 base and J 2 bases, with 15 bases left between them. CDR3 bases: TGTGCCAGCAGCTTAGTGATGCAGGGGCCGGCCTACGAGCAGTACTTC. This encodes CASSLVMQGPAYEQYF.

This CDR3 is CASSQIGVEEQYF. In DNA form, the CDR3 reads TGCGCCAGCAGCCAGATAGGGGTGGAGGAGCAGTACTTC. The chain combines TRBV4-1 with TRBJ2-7, with a weak D call TRBD1 (5 bases). V lost 3 bases and J 7 bases, leaving 13 bases between the germline ends. The V gene's germline CDR1 is MGHRA and CDR2 YSYEKL. The CDR3 totals 13 residues.

The CDR3 loop reads CASTPKPNNYGYTF. In DNA form, the CDR3 reads TGTGCCAGCACCCCGAAACCGAATAACTATGGCTACACCTTC. The rearrangement links TRBV11-2 to TRBJ1-2, with D hard to call. Trimming took 7 bases from V and 1 from J, leaving 13 bases between them. This CDR3 comprises 14 residues. CDR1 is SGHAT, CDR2 FQNNGV, per germline.

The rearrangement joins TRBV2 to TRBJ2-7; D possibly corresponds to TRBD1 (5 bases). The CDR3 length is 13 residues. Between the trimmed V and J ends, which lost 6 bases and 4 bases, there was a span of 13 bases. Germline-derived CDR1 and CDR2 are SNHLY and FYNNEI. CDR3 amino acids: CASSPVTVYEQYF. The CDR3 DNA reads TGTGCCAGCAGCCCCGTGACAGTATACGAGCAGTACTTC.

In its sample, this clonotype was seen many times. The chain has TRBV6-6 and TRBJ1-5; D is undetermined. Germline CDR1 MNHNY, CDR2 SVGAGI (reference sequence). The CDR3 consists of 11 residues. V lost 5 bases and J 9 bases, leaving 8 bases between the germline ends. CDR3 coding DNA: TGTGCCAGCAGTCAAGGGTGGCCCCAGCATTTT. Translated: CASSQGWPQHF.

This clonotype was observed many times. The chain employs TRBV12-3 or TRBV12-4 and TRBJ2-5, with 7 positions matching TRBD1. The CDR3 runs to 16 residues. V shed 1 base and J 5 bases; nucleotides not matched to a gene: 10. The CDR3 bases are TGTGCCAGCAGTTTAGTGTCAACAGGGGCGTTGGAGACCCAGTACTTC. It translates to CASSLVSTGALETQYF.

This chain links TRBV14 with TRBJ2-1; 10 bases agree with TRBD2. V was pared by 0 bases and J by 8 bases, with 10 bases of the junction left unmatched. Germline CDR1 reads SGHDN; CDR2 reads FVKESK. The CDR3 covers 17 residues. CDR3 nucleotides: TGTGCCAGCAGCCAAGATAGTCTCGCTAGCGGGAGAGATGAGCAGTTCTTC. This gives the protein CASSQDSLASGRDEQFF. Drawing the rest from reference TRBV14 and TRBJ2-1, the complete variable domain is EAGVTQFPSHSVIEKGQTVTLRCDPISGHDNLYWYRRVMGKEIKFLLHFVKESKQDESGMPNNRFLAERTGGTYSTLKVQPAELEDSGVYFCASSQDSLASGRDEQFFGPGTRLTVL.

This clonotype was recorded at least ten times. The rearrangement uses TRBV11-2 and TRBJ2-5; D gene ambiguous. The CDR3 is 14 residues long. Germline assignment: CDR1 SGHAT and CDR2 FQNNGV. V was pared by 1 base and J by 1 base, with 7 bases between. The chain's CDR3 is CASSLGLLQETQYF. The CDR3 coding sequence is TGTGCCAGCAGCTTAGGTCTACTCCAAGAGACCCAGTACTTC.

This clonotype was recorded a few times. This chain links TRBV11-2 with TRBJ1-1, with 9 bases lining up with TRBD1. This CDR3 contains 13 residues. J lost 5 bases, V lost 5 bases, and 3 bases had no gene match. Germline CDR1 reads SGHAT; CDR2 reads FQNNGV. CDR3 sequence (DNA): TGTGCCAGCAGCATGGGGACAGGGACTGAAGCTTTCTTT. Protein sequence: CASSMGTGTEAFF. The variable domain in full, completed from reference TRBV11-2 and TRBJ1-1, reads EAGVAQSPRYKIIEKRQSVAFWCNPISGHATLYWYQQILGQGPKLLIQFQNNGVVDDSQLPKDRFSAERLKGVDSTLKIQPAKLEDSAVYLCASSMGTGTEAFFGQGTRLTVV.

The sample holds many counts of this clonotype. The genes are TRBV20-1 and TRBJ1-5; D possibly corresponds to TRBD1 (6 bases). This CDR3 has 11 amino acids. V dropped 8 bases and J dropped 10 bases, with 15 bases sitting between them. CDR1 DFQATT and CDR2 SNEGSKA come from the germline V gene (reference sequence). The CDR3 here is CSSGGGEPQHF. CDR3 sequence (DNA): TGCAGTTCAGGCGGGGGCGAACCCCAGCATTTT.

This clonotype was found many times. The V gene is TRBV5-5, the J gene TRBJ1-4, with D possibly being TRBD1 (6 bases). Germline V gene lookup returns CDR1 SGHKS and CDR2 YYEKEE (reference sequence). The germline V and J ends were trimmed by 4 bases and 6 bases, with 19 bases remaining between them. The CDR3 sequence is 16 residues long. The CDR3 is CASSLGRGAWDEKLFF. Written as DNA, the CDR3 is TGTGCCAGCAGCCTTGGCAGGGGCGCTTGGGATGAAAAACTGTTTTTT.

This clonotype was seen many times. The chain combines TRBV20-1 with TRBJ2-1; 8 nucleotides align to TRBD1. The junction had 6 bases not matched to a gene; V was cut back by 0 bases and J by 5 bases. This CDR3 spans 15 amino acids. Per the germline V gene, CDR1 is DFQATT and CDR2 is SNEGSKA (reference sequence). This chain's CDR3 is CSARDPGQGHNEQFF. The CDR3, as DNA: TGCAGTGCTAGAGACCCAGGACAGGGCCACAATGAGCAGTTCTTC.

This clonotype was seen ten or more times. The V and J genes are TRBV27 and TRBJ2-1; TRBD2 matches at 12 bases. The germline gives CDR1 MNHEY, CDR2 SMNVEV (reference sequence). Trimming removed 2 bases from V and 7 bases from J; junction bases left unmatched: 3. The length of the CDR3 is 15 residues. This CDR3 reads CASSLGLAGINEQFF. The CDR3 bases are TGTGCCAGCAGTTTAGGACTAGCGGGGATAAATGAGCAGTTCTTC.

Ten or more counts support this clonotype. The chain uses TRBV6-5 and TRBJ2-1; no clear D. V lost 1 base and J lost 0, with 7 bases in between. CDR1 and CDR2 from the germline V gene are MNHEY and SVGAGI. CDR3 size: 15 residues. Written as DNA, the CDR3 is TGTGCCAGCAGTTACTATCCAAGCTCCTACAATGAGCAGTTCTTC. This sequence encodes CASSYYPSSYNEQFF.

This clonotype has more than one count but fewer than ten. CDR3 bases: TGTGCCAGCAGCTTCGGCGGCATAGATACGCAGTATTTT. It translates to CASSFGGIDTQYF. The rearrangement links TRBV7-9 to TRBJ2-3, with D hard to call. This CDR3 region has 13 residues. V dropped 3 bases and J dropped 5 bases, with 9 bases sitting between them. Germline V CDR1 and CDR2: SEHNR, FQNEAQ (reference sequence).

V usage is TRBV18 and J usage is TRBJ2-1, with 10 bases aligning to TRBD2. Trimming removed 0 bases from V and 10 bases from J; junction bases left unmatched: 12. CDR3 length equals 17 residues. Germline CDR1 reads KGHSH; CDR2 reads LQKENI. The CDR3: CASSPPGTSGTYREQFF. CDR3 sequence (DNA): TGTGCCAGCTCACCACCGGGCACTAGCGGGACGTATAGGGAGCAGTTCTTC.

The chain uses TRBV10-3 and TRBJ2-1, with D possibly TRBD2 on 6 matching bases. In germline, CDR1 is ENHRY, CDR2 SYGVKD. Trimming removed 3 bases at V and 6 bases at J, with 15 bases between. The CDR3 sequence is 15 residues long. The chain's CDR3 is CAISDPGGSPNEQFF. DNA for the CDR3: TGTGCCATCAGTGATCCCGGGGGTTCGCCCAATGAGCAGTTCTTC.

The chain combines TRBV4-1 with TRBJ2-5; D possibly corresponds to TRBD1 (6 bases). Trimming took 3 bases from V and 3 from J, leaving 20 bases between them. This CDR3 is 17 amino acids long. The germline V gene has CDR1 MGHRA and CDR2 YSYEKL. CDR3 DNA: TGCGCCAGCAGCCACACATCACAGGGCTCGAGGGAAGAGACCCAGTACTTC. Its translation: CASSHTSQGSREETQYF.

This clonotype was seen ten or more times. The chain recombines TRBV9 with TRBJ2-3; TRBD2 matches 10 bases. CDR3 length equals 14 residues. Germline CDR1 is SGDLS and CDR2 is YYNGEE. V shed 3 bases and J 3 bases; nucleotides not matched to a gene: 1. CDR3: CASSALAGTDTQYF. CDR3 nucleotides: TGTGCCAGCAGCGCACTAGCGGGAACAGATACGCAGTATTTT.

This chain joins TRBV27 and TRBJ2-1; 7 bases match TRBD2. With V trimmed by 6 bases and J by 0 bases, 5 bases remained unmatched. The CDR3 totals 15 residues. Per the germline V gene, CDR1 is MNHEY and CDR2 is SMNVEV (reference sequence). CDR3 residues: CASSRAGFSYNEQFF. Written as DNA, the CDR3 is TGTGCCAGCAGCCGAGCGGGGTTCTCCTACAATGAGCAGTTCTTC.

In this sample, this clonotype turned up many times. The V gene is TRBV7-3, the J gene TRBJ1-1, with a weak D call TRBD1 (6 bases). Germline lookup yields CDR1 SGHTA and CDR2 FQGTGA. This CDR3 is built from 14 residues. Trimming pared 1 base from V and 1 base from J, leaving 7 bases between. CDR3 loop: CASSLRGQNTEAFF. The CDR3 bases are TGTGCCAGCAGCTTAAGGGGACAGAACACTGAAGCTTTCTTT.

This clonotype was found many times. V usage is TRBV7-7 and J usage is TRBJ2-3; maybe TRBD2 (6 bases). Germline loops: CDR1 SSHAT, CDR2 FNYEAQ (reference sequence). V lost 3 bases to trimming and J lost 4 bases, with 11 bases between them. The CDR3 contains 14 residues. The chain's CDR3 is CASSFRGLADTQYF. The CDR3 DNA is TGTGCCAGCAGCTTCCGGGGGTTGGCAGATACGCAGTATTTT.

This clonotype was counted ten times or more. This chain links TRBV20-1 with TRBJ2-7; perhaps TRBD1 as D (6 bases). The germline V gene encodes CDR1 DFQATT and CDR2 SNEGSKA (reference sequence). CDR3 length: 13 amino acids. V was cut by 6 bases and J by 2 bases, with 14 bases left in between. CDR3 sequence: CSALWTATYEQYF. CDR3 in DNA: TGCAGTGCCTTATGGACAGCCACCTACGAGCAGTACTTC.